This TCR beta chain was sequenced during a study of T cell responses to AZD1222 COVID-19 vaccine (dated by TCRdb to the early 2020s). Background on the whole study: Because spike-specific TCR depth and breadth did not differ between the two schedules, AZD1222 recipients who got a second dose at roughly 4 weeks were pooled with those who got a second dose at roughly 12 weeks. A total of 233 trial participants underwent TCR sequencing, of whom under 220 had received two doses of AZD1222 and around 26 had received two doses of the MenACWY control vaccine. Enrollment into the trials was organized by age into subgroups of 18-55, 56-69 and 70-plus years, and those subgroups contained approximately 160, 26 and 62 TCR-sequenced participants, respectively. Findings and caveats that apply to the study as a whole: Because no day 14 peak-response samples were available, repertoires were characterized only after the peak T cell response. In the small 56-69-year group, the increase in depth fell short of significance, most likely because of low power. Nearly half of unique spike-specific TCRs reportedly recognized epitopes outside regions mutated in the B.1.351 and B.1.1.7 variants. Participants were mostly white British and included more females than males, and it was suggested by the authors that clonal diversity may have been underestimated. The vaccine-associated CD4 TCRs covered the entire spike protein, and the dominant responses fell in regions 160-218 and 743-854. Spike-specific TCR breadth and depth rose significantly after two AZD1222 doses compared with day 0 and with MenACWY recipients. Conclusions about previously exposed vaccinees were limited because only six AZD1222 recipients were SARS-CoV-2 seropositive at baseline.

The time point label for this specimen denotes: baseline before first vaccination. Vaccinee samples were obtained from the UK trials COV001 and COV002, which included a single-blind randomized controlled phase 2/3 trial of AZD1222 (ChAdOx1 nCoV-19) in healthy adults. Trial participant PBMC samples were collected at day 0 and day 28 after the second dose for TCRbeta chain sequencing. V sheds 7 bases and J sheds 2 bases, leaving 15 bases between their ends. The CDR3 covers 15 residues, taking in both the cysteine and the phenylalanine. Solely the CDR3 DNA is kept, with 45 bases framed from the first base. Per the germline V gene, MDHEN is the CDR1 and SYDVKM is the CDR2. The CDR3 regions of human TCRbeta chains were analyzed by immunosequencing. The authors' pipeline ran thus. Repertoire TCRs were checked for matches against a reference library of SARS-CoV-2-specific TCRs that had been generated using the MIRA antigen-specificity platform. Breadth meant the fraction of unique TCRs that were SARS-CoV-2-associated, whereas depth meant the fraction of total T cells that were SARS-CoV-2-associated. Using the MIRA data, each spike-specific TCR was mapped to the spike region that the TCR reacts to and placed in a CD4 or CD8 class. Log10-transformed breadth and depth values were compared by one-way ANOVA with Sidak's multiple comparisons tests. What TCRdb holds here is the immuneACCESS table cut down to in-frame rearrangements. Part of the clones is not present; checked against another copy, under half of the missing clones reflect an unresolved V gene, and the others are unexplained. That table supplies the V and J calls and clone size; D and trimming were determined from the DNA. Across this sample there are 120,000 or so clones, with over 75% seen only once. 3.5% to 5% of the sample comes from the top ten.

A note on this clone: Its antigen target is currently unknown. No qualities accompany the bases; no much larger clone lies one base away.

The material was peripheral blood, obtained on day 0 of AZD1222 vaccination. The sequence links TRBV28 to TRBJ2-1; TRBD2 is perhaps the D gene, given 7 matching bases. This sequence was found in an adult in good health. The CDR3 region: CASTRGGAAYNEQFF. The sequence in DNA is TGTGCCAGCACCCGAGGGGGGGCCGCCTACAATGAGCAGTTCTTC.